Shown below are 26 T cell receptor delta chains from a single sample sequenced in a study of gamma-delta T cells after stem cell transplantation. TCRdb re-called clones from the RT-PCR reads via CATT. The table records roughly 1,400 delta-chain clones, over 10% of them present only once. The sequenced material came from gamma-delta T cells. The receptors stem from a human donor. It is not recorded whose cells these are; they may come from a transplant donor.

On this clone: TCRdb's listed protein matches a much larger clone and diverges from this DNA's translation at residue 7, likely through a read error; the protein shown comes from the DNA. The chain employs TRDV2 and TRDJ1; 7 nucleotides align to TRDD3. CDR1 and CDR2 (germline): GEAIGNYY, EKD. V lost 1 base and J lost 8; bases outside the gene matches: 12. The CDR3 spans 15 residues. CDR3 protein: CACDTLRDTSGKLIF. In DNA, the CDR3 is TGTGCCTGTGACACGCTGAGGGATACATCAGGGAAACTCATCTTT.

This clone is deemed large. Other DNA sequences of this sample code for an identical CDR3. V is TRDV2 and J is TRDJ1; 9 nucleotides align to TRDD3. The ends lost 0 bases at V and 0 bases at J; junction bases unmatched: 13. The CDR3 is 19 residues long. Germline assignment: CDR1 GEAIGNYY and CDR2 EKD. The CDR3 spells CACDTLRGGGYHDTDKLIF. CDR3 nucleotides: TGTGCCTGTGACACCCTCCGTGGGGGGGGATACCACGACACCGATAAACTCATCTTT.

This clone was found a few times. This likely came from a read error, as a far larger clone is one base away. The same CDR3 arises from other DNA sequences in this sample as well. V usage is TRDV2 and J usage is TRDJ1; 11 bases are a match to TRDD3. The CDR3 is 20 amino acids. Germline lookup yields CDR1 GEAIGNYY and CDR2 EKD. The ends lost 3 bases at V and 2 bases at J; junction bases unmatched: 19. The DNA of the CDR3 is TGTGCCTGTGACTTGATGTCGGCGGGGCTGGGGGATACATCTACCGATAAACTCATCTTT. This translates into CACDLMSAGLGDTSTDKLIF.

With regard to this clone: TCRdb shows a much larger clone's protein in place of this DNA's translation, and the two differ at residue 10, likely through a read error; the protein shown is translated from the DNA. The V and J genes are TRDV2 and TRDJ1, with 13 bases lining up with TRDD3. The V gene's germline CDR1 is GEAIGNYY and CDR2 EKD. With V trimmed by 3 bases and J by 0 bases, 9 bases remained unmatched. The CDR3 is made up of 18 amino acids. CDR3 nucleotide sequence: TGTGCCTGTGACCCACTGGGGGATACGTGCTCGTACACCGATAAACTCATCTTT. It yields the protein CACDPLGDTCSYTDKLIF.

A note on this clone: This likely stems from a read error, as it lies one base from a far larger clone. Other DNA sequences in this sample translate to the same CDR3. The CDR3 region is CACDMVGVDKLIF. CDR3 sequence (DNA): TGTGCCTGTGATATGGTGGGAGTCGATAAACTCATCTTT. The chain couples TRDV2 to TRDJ1; D is undetermined. V was trimmed by 4 bases and J by 4 bases, leaving 12 bases between them. The germline CDR1 and CDR2 sequences are GEAIGNYY and EKD. CDR3 length: 13 residues.

This clone was detected only a few times. TCRdb lists the protein of a much larger clone for this DNA, which differs at residue 8, so this is likely a read error; the protein given here is translated from the DNA itself. The genes are TRDV2 and TRDJ1, with TRDD3 matching 8 bases. Germline lookup yields CDR1 GEAIGNYY and CDR2 EKD. The CDR3 is 19 residues long. After removal of 0 bases from V and 4 bases from J, the junction contained 18 bases not matched to a gene. For the CDR3, the DNA is TGTGCCTGTGACACCGTGCCTGAGGGATACGGTAAAGAAATCGATAAACTCATCTTT. It encodes CACDTVPEGYGKEIDKLIF.

This clone has a handful of counts. The chain couples TRDV2 to TRDJ1, with 7 bases matching TRDD3. CDR1 is GEAIGNYY and CDR2 is EKD in the germline V gene. J was trimmed by 5 bases and V by 4 bases; bases with no gene match: 6. This CDR3 is built from 13 residues. Written as DNA, the CDR3 is TGTGCCTGTGATTTACTGGGGATGGATAAACTCATCTTT. This encodes CACDLLGMDKLIF.

A few counts support this clone. A far larger clone lies a single base away; this is likely a read error. This sample also contains other DNA sequences that code for the same CDR3. The chain has TRDV2 and TRDJ1, with 10 positions matching TRDD3. Trimming at V came to 4 bases and at J to 2 bases, leaving 3 bases not matched to a gene. This CDR3 is 14 amino acids long. Germline lookup yields CDR1 GEAIGNYY and CDR2 EKD. The CDR3 loop reads CACEKLGDTDKLIF. CDR3 sequence (DNA): TGTGCCTGTGAAAAACTGGGGGATACCGATAAACTCATCTTT.

This clone was picked up a small number of times. The protein TCRdb gives is from a much larger clone and does not agree with this DNA's translation at residue 9, likely a read error; the protein shown here comes from the DNA. The chain has TRDV2 and TRDJ1, with 11 bases that match TRDD3. J lost 0 bases, V lost 3 bases, and 14 bases had no gene match. From germline, CDR1 is GEAIGNYY and CDR2 EKD. The length of the CDR3 is 19 residues. The CDR3 DNA is TGTGCCTGTGACCGCCTGGGGGATACCCCCCACTTATACACCGATAAACTCATCTTT. Translation gives CACDRLGDTPHLYTDKLIF.

This clone occurred a few times. This DNA's translation and the protein TCRdb lists, from a much larger clone, do not match at residue 8, likely due to a read error; the protein shown is translated from the DNA. The DNA for the CDR3 is TGTGCCTGTGACACCGTACTGAGGGATACAGCACAACTCTTCTTT. It specifies CACDTVLRDTAQLFF. The gene calls are TRDV2 and TRDJ2, with D possibly TRDD3 on 5 matching bases. In germline, CDR1 is GEAIGNYY, CDR2 EKD. The length of the CDR3 is 15 residues. V lost 0 bases, J lost 5 bases, and 12 bases lay in between.

This clone is judged large. The gene calls are TRDV2 and TRDJ1; 8 bases are a match to TRDD3. The CDR3 loop spans 17 amino acids. V was pared by 3 bases and J by 1 base, with 12 bases of the junction left unmatched. Germline V gives CDR1 GEAIGNYY, CDR2 EKD. CDR3 amino acids: CACDHVTGGHLTDKLIF. The CDR3 nucleotides read TGTGCCTGTGACCACGTTACTGGGGGTCACCTCACCGATAAACTCATCTTT.

Comment on this clone: A far larger clone differs by one base, so this is likely a read error. The V and J genes are TRDV2 and TRDJ1; D might be TRDD3 (6 bases). Looked up from germline, CDR1 is GEAIGNYY and CDR2 is EKD. Trimming removed 0 bases from V and 0 bases from J, with 13 bases in between. The CDR3 totals 16 residues. The CDR3 DNA reads TGTGCCTGTGACACCCTGGGGCCCCCTTACACCGATAAACTCATCTTT. Its protein is CACDTLGPPYTDKLIF.

This clone is medium-sized in the sample. V and J are TRDV2 and TRDJ3, with TRDD3 matching 11 bases. The germline V gene encodes CDR1 GEAIGNYY and CDR2 EKD. V lost 0 bases and J lost 0; bases outside the gene matches: 3. The CDR3 contains 19 residues. The CDR3 DNA sequence: TGTGCCTGTGACACCATACTGGGGGATAGCTCCTGGGACACCCGACAGATGTTTTTC. The encoded protein is CACDTILGDSSWDTRQMFF.

This clone was seen just once. A read error is likely here: a far larger clone is one base away. The same CDR3 is also encoded by other DNA sequences in this sample. This chain joins TRDV2 and TRDJ1, with a weak D call TRDD3 (6 bases). V lost 3 bases and J 5 bases, leaving 42 bases between the germline ends. The CDR3 spans 23 residues. Germline values: CDR1 GEAIGNYY, CDR2 EKD. CDR3 bases: TGTGCCTGTGACCCAATGGAATCCTCCCTACCCGGGGGACTCCGGCAGGGATCGGATAAACTCATCTTT. Encoded protein: CACDPMESSLPGGLRQGSDKLIF.

Points on this clone: TCRdb lists the protein of a much larger clone for this DNA, which differs at residue 14, so this is likely a read error; the protein given here is translated from the DNA itself. V is TRDV2 and J is TRDJ2; 9 bases align to TRDD3. Germline CDR1 is GEAIGNYY and CDR2 is EKD. The CDR3 covers 17 residues. CDR3 protein: CACDTLGDPDLTAKLFF. CDR3 in DNA: TGTGCCTGTGACACCCTGGGGGATCCGGATTTGACAGCAAAACTCTTCTTT.

This clone was picked up a small number of times. This likely reflects a read error, since a far larger clone is one base away. V is TRDV2 and J is TRDJ1; 12 bases line up with TRDD3. Germline-derived CDR1 and CDR2 are GEAIGNYY and EKD. This CDR3 comprises 17 residues. The CDR3 protein is CACDKLGDTRYTDKFIF. CDR3 nucleotide sequence: TGTGCCTGTGACAAACTGGGGGATACCCGGTACACCGATAAATTCATCTTT.

A remark on this clone: The protein held in TCRdb is that of a much larger clone and does not match this DNA's translation at residue 4, likely because of a read error; the protein shown is translated from the DNA. The J gene is TRDJ1, the V gene TRDV2, with D perhaps TRDD3 (5 bases). Looked up from germline, CDR1 is GEAIGNYY and CDR2 is EKD. The CDR3 covers 13 residues. Trimming removed 6 bases from V and 4 bases from J, with 14 bases in between. Here the CDR3 reads CACYPYGDDKLIF. Written as DNA, the CDR3 is TGTGCCTGTTACCCGTACGGGGACGATAAACTCATCTTT.

This clone was seen only a few times. The TCRdb record carries a much larger clone's protein, which differs from this DNA's translation at residue 3; a read error is the likely cause, and the protein listed here is the DNA translation. This chain uses TRDV2 with TRDJ1; 10 bases map to TRDD3. CDR3 length: 19 amino acids. Germline CDR1 and CDR2: GEAIGNYY and EKD. CDR3 in DNA: TGTGCCTTTGACAGGCTTGCCCCGCCTGCACTGGGGGATACCGATAAACTCATCTTT. Translation gives CAFDRLAPPALGDTDKLIF.

This clone appeared a few times. This chain links TRDV2 with TRDJ1; 12 bases map to TRDD3. The J segment lost 3 bases and the V segment lost 3 bases, leaving 4 bases of the junction unmatched. The germline V gene encodes CDR1 GEAIGNYY and CDR2 EKD. CDR3 length: 15 amino acids. The CDR3 bases are TGTGCCTGTGACCCACTGGGGGATACCGCCGATAAACTCATCTTT. Translated, it gives CACDPLGDTADKLIF.

As concerns this clone: The protein TCRdb lists belongs to a much larger clone and differs from this DNA's translation at residue 4, which points to a read error; the protein shown is made from the DNA. J is TRDJ1 and V is TRDV2; D may be TRDD2 or TRDD3 (7 bases each). The germline gives CDR1 GEAIGNYY, CDR2 EKD. The CDR3 covers 19 residues. CDR3 amino acids: CACYTAGFPTGAYGDKLIF. Here the CDR3 DNA reads TGTGCCTGTTACACGGCGGGCTTTCCTACTGGGGCTTATGGCGATAAACTCATCTTT.

This clone has only a few counts. A far larger clone is one base from this, pointing to a likely read error. The same CDR3 is also encoded by other DNA sequences in this sample. The chain couples TRDV2 to TRDJ1; tentative D call: TRDD2 (5 bases). Germline assignment: CDR1 GEAIGNYY and CDR2 EKD. CDR3 length: 19 amino acids. The CDR3 reads CACDTMAYEGGRNTDKLIF. DNA for the CDR3: TGTGCTTGTGACACGATGGCCTACGAGGGTGGGCGAAACACCGATAAACTCATCTTT.

The sample holds a few counts of this clone. The amino acid sequence in TCRdb belongs to a much larger clone and departs from this DNA's translation at residue 14, likely a sequencing read error; the sequence shown is translated from the DNA. This chain connects TRDV2 to TRDJ1; 12 positions match TRDD3. Per the germline V gene, CDR1 is GEAIGNYY and CDR2 is EKD. The CDR3 loop spans 17 amino acids. The CDR3 region has the DNA TGTGCCTGTGACACCGTCGGTGGACTGGGGGATACCGATACACTCATCTTT. Protein: CACDTVGGLGDTDTLIF.

Points on this clone: Only one base separates this from a far larger clonotype, so it likely reflects a read error. The same CDR3 is also encoded by other DNA sequences in this sample. The chain is built from TRDV2 and TRDJ1; 12 nucleotides line up with TRDD3. Per the germline V gene, CDR1 is GEAIGNYY and CDR2 is EKD. This CDR3 is 22 amino acids long. Trimming took 0 bases from V and 0 from J; bases not matched to a gene: 19. Here the CDR3 DNA reads TGTGCCTGTGACACCTTGAGCGCCTTTAAAACTGGGGGATACCAGTACACCGATAAACTCATCTTT. Translating gives CACDTLSAFKTGGYQYTDKLIF.

Sample share makes this clone medium-sized (0.01 to 0.1%). Distinct nucleotide sequences in the sample also encode this CDR3. The chain carries TRDV2 and TRDJ1, with D hard to call. Germline V gene data show CDR1 as GEAIGNYY and CDR2 as EKD. Trimming cost V 2 bases and J 4 bases, with 10 bases left between them. This CDR3 region has 13 residues. CDR3 nucleotides: TGTGCCTGTGACATGGTGGGAGTCGATAAACTCATCTTT. Its translation is CACDMVGVDKLIF.

This clone was found a few times. This likely reflects a read error, since a far larger clone is one base away. This sequence joins TRDV2 and TRDJ1; 8 bases align to TRDD3. After removal of 0 bases from V and 0 bases from J, the junction contained 26 bases not matched to a gene. Germline V gene data show CDR1 as GEAIGNYY and CDR2 as EKD. The CDR3 loop spans 23 amino acids. The CDR3: CACDTLGPPLLRDTLQYTDKLIF. The CDR3 DNA follows: TGTGCCTGTGACACCCTCGGGCCCCCCTTACTGAGGGATACGCTTCAGTACACCGATAAACTCATCTTT.

This clone was seen only a few times. A much larger clone differs from this one at a single base, so this may be a read error. This chain uses TRDV2 with TRDJ1; D gene unclear. CDR1 is GEAIGNYY, CDR2 EKD, per germline. CDR3 length: 18 amino acids. The CDR3 DNA sequence: TGTGCCTGTGGCACCGTTGTCTACAACGAGGCGAACACCGATAAACTCATCTTT. As protein: CACGTVVYNEANTDKLIF.